The next 5 T cell receptor beta chains were all read from a single sample in a study of T cell responses to AZD1222 COVID-19 vaccine. Assay: immunoSEQ multiplex PCR; the TCRdb copy retains only in-frame clones and omits some. This sample has 150,000 to 200,000 clones, with around 90% found just once. This specimen was peripheral blood, taken on day 0 of AZD1222 vaccination. The receptors derive from an adult in good health.

This chain connects TRBV5-1 to TRBJ2-5, with D maybe TRBD2 (6 bases). The CDR3 is 14 amino acids. Looked up from germline, CDR1 is SGHRS and CDR2 is YFSETQ. Between the trimmed V and J ends, which lost 1 base and 3 bases, there was a span of 10 bases. The CDR3 nucleotides read TGCGCCAGCAGCTTGAACTCGGGGGAAGAGACCCAGTACTTC. Its translation is CASSLNSGEETQYF.

V is TRBV7-9 and J is TRBJ2-7; TRBD1 agrees at 11 bases. Germline V gives CDR1 SEHNR, CDR2 FQNEAQ (reference sequence). The J segment lost 6 bases and the V segment lost 5 bases, leaving 0 bases of the junction unmatched. There are 12 residues in the CDR3. CDR3 sequence reads: CASSGQGAEQYF. CDR3 sequence (DNA): TGTGCCAGCAGCGGACAGGGGGCCGAGCAGTACTTC.

This chain connects TRBV6-6 to TRBJ2-1; 7 nucleotides align to TRBD1. CDR1 MNHNY and CDR2 SVGAGI come from the germline V gene (reference sequence). V shed 6 bases and J 0 bases; nucleotides not matched to a gene: 5. This CDR3 is 15 amino acids long. The CDR3 nucleotides are TGTGCCAGCAGCCCGGGACAGAGCTCCTACAATGAGCAGTTCTTC. Its protein is CASSPGQSSYNEQFF.

V gene TRBV14 combines with J gene TRBJ1-4, with 7 bases identical to TRBD1. Looked up from germline, CDR1 is SGHDN and CDR2 is FVKESK. The CDR3 extends over 18 amino acids. The V gene end was trimmed by 4 bases and the J gene end by 0 bases; junction bases not matched to a gene: 11. The CDR3 sequence is CASSPRDSLIATNEKLFF. CDR3 DNA: TGTGCCAGCAGCCCTCGGGACAGTCTTATTGCAACTAATGAAAAACTGTTTTTT.

This clone was counted a single time. This sequence joins TRBV30 and TRBJ1-2, with D unclear. Per germline, CDR1 GTSNPN and CDR2 SVGIG (reference sequence). V was shortened by 0 bases and J by 4 bases, with 9 bases between the two germline ends. The CDR3 extends over 13 amino acids. In nucleotides, the CDR3 is TGTGCCTGGAGTGTGTCGGCACCCTATGGCTACACCTTC. Encoded protein: CAWSVSAPYGYTF.